This T cell receptor (beta chain) was sequenced during a study of cytomegalovirus exposure and HLA in healthy donors. Study findings and constraints: For most subjects, TCR beta sequences were reported to predict HLA-A and HLA-B alleles with accuracy. CMV serostatus was the sole immune exposure data available. A missense variant in DCLRE1C was later tied to TCR beta V- and J-gene trimming.

Both 60 Vbeta primers and 13 Jbeta primers went into the PCR. Measured with immunoSEQ multiplex PCR; TCRdb has only the in-frame clones, and not every one. The table lists roughly 120,000 clones, with approximately 1% in the top ten. V dropped 3 bases and J dropped 2 bases, with 11 bases sitting between them. Per the germline V gene, CDR1 is LNHDA and CDR2 is SQIVND (reference sequence). The CDR3 is 15 residues long. On this clone itself: Its matching antigen is unknown.

The sequence was collected from a man aged 18 to 29 in good health and CMV-seronegative. The gene calls are TRBV19 and TRBJ2-1; tentative D call: TRBD1 (5 bases). Source material: PBMCs. The CDR3 DNA sequence: TGTGCCAGTAGTATGTCAGGGATCCCCTACAATGAGCAGTTCTTC. This sequence encodes CASSMSGIPYNEQFF.